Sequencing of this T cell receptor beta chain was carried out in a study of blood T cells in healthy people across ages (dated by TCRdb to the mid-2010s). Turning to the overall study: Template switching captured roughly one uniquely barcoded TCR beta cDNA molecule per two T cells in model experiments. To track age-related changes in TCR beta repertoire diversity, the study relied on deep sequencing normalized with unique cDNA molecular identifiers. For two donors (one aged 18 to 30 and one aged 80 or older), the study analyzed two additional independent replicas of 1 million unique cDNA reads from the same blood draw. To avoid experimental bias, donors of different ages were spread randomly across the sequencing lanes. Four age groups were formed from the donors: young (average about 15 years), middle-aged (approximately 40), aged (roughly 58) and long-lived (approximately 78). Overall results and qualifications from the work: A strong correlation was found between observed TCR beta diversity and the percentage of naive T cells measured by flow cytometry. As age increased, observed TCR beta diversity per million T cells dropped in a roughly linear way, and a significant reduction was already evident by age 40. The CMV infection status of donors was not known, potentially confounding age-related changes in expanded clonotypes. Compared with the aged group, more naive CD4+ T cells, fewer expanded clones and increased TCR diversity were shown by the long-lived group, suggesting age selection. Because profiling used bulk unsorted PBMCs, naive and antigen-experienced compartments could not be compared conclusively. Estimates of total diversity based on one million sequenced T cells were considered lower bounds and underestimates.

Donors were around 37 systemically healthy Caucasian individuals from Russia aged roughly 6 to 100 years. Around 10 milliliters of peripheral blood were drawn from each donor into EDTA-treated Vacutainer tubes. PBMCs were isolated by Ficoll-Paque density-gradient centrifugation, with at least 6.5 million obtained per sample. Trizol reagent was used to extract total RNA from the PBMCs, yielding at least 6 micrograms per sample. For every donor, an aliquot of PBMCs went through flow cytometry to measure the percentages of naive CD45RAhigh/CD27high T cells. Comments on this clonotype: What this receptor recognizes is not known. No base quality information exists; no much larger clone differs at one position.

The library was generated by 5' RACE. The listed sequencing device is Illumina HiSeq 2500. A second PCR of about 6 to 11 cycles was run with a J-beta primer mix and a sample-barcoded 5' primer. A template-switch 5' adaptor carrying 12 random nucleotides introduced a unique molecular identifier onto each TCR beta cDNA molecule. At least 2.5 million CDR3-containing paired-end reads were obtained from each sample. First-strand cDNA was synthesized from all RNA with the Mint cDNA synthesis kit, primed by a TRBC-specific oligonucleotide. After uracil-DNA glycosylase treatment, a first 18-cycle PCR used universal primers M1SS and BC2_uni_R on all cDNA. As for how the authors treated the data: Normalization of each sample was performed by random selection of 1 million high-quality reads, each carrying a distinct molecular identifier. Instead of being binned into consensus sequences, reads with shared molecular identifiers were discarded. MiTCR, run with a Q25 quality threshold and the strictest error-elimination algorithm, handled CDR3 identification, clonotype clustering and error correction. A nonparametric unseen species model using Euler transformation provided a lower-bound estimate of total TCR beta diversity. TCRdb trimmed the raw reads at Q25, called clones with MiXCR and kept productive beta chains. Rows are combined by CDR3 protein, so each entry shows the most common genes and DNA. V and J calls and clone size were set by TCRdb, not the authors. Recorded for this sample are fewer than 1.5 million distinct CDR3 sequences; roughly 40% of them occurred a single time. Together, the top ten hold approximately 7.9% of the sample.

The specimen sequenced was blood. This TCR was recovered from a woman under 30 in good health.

The DNA sequence is TGCGCCAGCAGCGCTCGTAGCGGCAATGAGCAGTTCTTC. This gives the protein CASSARSGNEQFF. This sequence uses TRBV5-1 and TRBJ2-1; the D gene is perhaps TRBD2, on 6 matching bases. The germline V gene provides CDR1 SGHRS and CDR2 YFSETQ. At the junction V is shortened by 4 bases and J by 6 bases, with 11 bases in between. Spanning cysteine to phenylalanine, the CDR3 consists of 13 amino acids. Only the CDR3 DNA is retained, 39 bases long and in frame from the first base.